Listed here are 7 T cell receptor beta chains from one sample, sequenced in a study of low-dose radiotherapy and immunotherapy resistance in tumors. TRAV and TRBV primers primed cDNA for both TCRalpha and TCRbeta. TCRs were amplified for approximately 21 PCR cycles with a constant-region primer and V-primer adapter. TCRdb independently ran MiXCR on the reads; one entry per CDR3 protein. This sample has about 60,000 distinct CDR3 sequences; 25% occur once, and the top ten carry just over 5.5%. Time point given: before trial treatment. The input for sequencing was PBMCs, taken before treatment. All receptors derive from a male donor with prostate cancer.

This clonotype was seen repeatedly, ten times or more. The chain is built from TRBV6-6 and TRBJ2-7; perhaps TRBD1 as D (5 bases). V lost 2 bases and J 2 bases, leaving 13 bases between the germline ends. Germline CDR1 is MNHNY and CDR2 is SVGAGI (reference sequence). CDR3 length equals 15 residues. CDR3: CASSYQGPLAYEQYF. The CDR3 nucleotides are TGTGCCAGCAGTTACCAGGGCCCCCTCGCCTACGAGCAGTACTTC.

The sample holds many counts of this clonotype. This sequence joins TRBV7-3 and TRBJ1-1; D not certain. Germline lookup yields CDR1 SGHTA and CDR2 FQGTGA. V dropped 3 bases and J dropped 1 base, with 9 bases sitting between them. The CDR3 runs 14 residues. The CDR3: CASSLGNANTEAFF. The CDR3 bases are TGTGCCAGCAGCTTGGGCAACGCGAACACTGAAGCTTTCTTT.

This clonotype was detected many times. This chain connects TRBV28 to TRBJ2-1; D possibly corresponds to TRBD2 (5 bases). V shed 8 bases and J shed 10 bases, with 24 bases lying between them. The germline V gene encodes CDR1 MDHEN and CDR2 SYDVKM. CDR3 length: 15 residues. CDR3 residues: CASLKGGSGVGEQFF. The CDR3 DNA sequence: TGTGCCAGCTTAAAGGGCGGATCCGGGGTAGGCGAGCAGTTCTTC.

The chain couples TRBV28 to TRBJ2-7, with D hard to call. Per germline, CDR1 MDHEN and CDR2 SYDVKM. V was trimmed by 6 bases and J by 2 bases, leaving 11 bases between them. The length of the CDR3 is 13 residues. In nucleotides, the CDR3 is TGTGCCAGCAGACCTGGGCCTCCCTACGAGCAGTACTTC. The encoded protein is CASRPGPPYEQYF.

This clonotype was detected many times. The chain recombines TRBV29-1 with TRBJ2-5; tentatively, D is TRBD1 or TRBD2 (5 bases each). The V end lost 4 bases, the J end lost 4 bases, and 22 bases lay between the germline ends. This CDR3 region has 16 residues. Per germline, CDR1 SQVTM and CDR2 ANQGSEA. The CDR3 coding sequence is TGCAGCGTTGGGGGGATGAGGGTAGGGACGGCAGAGACCCAGTACTTC. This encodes CSVGGMRVGTAETQYF.

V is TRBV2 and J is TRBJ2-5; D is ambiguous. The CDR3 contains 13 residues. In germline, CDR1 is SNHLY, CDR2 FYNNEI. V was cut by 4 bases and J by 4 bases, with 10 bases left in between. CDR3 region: CASSVLTGETQYF. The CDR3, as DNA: TGTGCCAGCAGTGTCCTGACTGGAGAGACCCAGTACTTC.

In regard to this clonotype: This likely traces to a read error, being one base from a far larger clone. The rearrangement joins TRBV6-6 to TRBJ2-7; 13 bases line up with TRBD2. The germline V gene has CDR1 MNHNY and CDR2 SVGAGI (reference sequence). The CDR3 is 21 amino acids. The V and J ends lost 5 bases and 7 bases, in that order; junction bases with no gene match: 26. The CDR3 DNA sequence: TGTGCCAGCAGTCTAATGGGGCCCCGGACTAGCGGGAGCGATTCCTACAATGAGCAGTACTTC. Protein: CASSLMGPRTSGSDSYNEQYF.